A single sample gave rise to the 24 T cell receptor beta chains below, sequenced in a study of cytomegalovirus exposure and HLA in healthy donors. The protocol was immunoSEQ multiplex PCR, while the TCRdb copy is restricted to in-frame clones and leaves out a portion. The sample has over 100,000 clones, over 85% seen once; the top ten hold 0.89%. Sequenced: PBMCs. The receptors shown here come from a woman aged 18-30 years in good health and CMV-seronegative.

The gene calls are TRBV11-3 and TRBJ2-7, with D maybe TRBD2 (6 bases). Trimming left V 5 bases short and J 6 bases short, with 14 bases between. Per the germline V gene, CDR1 is SGHNT and CDR2 is YENEEA. The CDR3 has 13 amino acids. The CDR3 loop is CASSPRRVLEQYF. DNA of the CDR3: TGTGCCAGCAGCCCCCGGAGGGTCCTCGAGCAGTACTTC.

CDR3 DNA sequence: TGTGCCAGCAGTGAATACCCCGACAGGGAGGCCTATGGCTACACCTTC. This translates into CASSEYPDREAYGYTF. The gene calls are TRBV27 and TRBJ1-2; TRBD1 matches at 7 bases. Trimming took 5 bases from V and 4 from J; bases not matched to a gene: 13. Germline V CDR1 and CDR2: MNHEY, SMNVEV (reference sequence). The CDR3 runs to 16 residues.

The chain carries TRBV9 and TRBJ2-7; D is possibly TRBD2 (6 bases). Trimming stripped 3 bases from V and 0 bases from J, with 13 bases between. The CDR3 extends over 15 amino acids. Per the germline V gene, CDR1 is SGDLS and CDR2 is YYNGEE. The CDR3 loop is CASSATLAPSYEQYF. The DNA of the CDR3 is TGTGCCAGCAGCGCAACCCTAGCGCCCTCCTACGAGCAGTACTTC.

The chain uses TRBV19 and TRBJ2-1; 10 bases agree with TRBD2. J lost 0 bases, V lost 5 bases, and 4 bases had no gene match. CDR1 and CDR2 (germline): LNHDA, SQIVND (reference sequence). This CDR3 is 16 amino acids long. CDR3 nucleotides: TGTGCCAGTAGTGGGCTAGCGGGAGACTCCTACAATGAGCAGTTCTTC. As protein: CASSGLAGDSYNEQFF.

This clone was seen a single time. The gene calls are TRBV16 and TRBJ1-1; 8 bases align to TRBD1. The CDR3 contains 15 residues. In germline, CDR1 is KGHSY, CDR2 FQNENV. V gave up 0 bases and J gave up 1 base; unmatched junction bases: 1. This chain's CDR3 is CASSQSGTGNTEAFF. The CDR3, as DNA: TGTGCCAGCAGCCAATCCGGGACAGGGAACACTGAAGCTTTCTTT.

This rearrangement joins TRBV9 to TRBJ2-7; 9 nucleotides align to TRBD1. The CDR3 totals 14 residues. V lost 4 bases to trimming and J lost 4 bases; unmatched junction nucleotides: 6. The germline gives CDR1 SGDLS, CDR2 YYNGEE. CDR3 coding DNA: TGTGCCAGCAGCCAATTGGGACAGGGATACGAGCAGTACTTC. Amino acids: CASSQLGQGYEQYF.

Only one count was recorded for this clone. The chain has TRBV27 and TRBJ2-1; 7 nucleotides match TRBD1. The CDR3 is 14 residues long. Trimming removed 8 bases from V and 8 bases from J; junction bases left unmatched: 12. Germline V gene data show CDR1 as MNHEY and CDR2 as SMNVEV (reference sequence). The CDR3 loop is CASSPGQIWDEQFF. CDR3 in DNA: TGTGCCAGCTCCCCGGGACAGATATGGGATGAGCAGTTCTTC.

This chain uses TRBV7-2 with TRBJ1-1, with D possibly matching TRBD1 (5 bases). The germline V and J ends were trimmed by 5 bases and 6 bases, with 25 bases remaining between them. This CDR3 contains 17 residues. The V gene's germline CDR1 is SGHTA and CDR2 FQGNSA. This CDR3 reads CASSPRNRGGWDPEAFF. The DNA for the CDR3 is TGTGCCAGCAGCCCCCGAAATAGGGGAGGTTGGGATCCTGAAGCTTTCTTT.

V and J are TRBV27 and TRBJ1-4; TRBD1 matches at 8 bases. CDR3 length equals 15 residues. V dropped 5 bases and J dropped 8; count of bases not matched to a gene: 10. Germline V gene lookup returns CDR1 MNHEY and CDR2 SMNVEV (reference sequence). Written as DNA, the CDR3 is TGTGCCAGCAGTCCGCTCGGGACAGGCGGAGAAAAACTGTTTTTT. Translated, it gives CASSPLGTGGEKLFF.

The rearrangement joins TRBV6-4 to TRBJ1-6, with a weak D call TRBD1 (5 bases). V was pared by 4 bases and J by 7 bases, with 20 bases between. The CDR3 extends over 17 amino acids. Germline V CDR1 and CDR2: MRHNA, SNTAGT. The CDR3 loop is CASSGGVWGKRNSPLHF. For the CDR3, the DNA is TGTGCCAGCAGTGGGGGGGTTTGGGGAAAAAGGAATTCACCCCTCCACTTT.

This clone came up once. V usage is TRBV5-8 and J usage is TRBJ2-7; D is ambiguous. The CDR3 length is 13 residues. V lost 1 base and J 0 bases, leaving 5 bases between the germline ends. Germline V gene data show CDR1 as SGHTS and CDR2 as YDEGEE. CDR3 in amino acids: CASSLRGSYEQYF. The DNA of the CDR3 is TGTGCCAGCAGCTTGCGCGGCTCCTACGAGCAGTACTTC. Supplemented by reference TRBV5-8 and TRBJ2-7, the full variable domain reads EAGVTQSPTHLIKTRGQQATLRCSPISGHTSVYWYQQALGLGLQFLLWYDEGEERNRGNFPPRFSGRQFPNYSSELNVNALELEDSALYLCASSLRGSYEQYFGPGTRLTVT.

V is TRBV5-1 and J is TRBJ2-3; 10 bases line up with TRBD2. The V gene end was trimmed by 1 base and the J gene end by 2 bases; junction bases not matched to a gene: 7. This CDR3 is 17 amino acids long. Per germline, CDR1 SGHRS and CDR2 YFSETQ. CDR3 residues: CASSLSPSGSSTDTQYF. The CDR3 bases are TGCGCCAGCAGCTTGAGCCCTAGCGGGAGTTCCACAGATACGCAGTATTTT.

This chain uses TRBV7-9 with TRBJ1-5, with 12 bases fitting TRBD1. CDR1 and CDR2 from the germline V gene are SEHNR and FQNEAQ (reference sequence). The CDR3 has 15 residues. Germline trimming cut 5 bases from V and 9 bases from J; bases unmatched to any gene: 8. The CDR3 reads CASSDGTGGLSPQHF. CDR3 sequence (DNA): TGTGCCAGCAGCGACGGGACAGGGGGCCTTTCGCCCCAGCATTTT. Looking up the rest from reference TRBV7-9 and TRBJ1-5 gives the full variable domain: DTGVSQNPRHKITKRGQNVTFRCDPISEHNRLYWYRQTLGQGPEFLTYFQNEAQLEKSRLLSDRFSAERPKGSFSTLEIQRTEQGDSAMYLCASSDGTGGLSPQHFGDGTRLSIL.

V is TRBV9 and J is TRBJ1-5, with 7 positions matching TRBD1. CDR1 is SGDLS, CDR2 YYNGEE, per germline. With 3 bases clipped from V and 1 base from J, the junction kept 7 bases outside the gene matches. The CDR3 runs 16 residues. The DNA for the CDR3 is TGTGCCAGCAGCGGTACAGGGGAGAGGAGCAATCAGCCCCAGCATTTT. This encodes CASSGTGERSNQPQHF.

The V call is TRBV7-9, the J call TRBJ1-1; the D is unclear. The CDR3 has 14 residues. V lost 3 bases, J lost 4 bases, and 12 bases lay in between. Looked up from germline, CDR1 is SEHNR and CDR2 is FQNEAQ (reference sequence). The CDR3 sequence: CASSFGVGGTEAFF. In DNA form, the CDR3 reads TGTGCCAGCAGCTTCGGAGTGGGTGGCACTGAAGCTTTCTTT.

V and J are TRBV28 and TRBJ2-7; 10 nucleotides agree with TRBD2. The CDR3 contains 13 residues. Germline V gene lookup returns CDR1 MDHEN and CDR2 SYDVKM. With 5 bases clipped from V and 4 bases from J, the junction kept 2 bases outside the gene matches. The CDR3 protein is CASSLSGRYEQYF. The CDR3 coding sequence is TGTGCCAGCAGTCTTAGCGGGAGGTACGAGCAGTACTTC.

The J gene is TRBJ2-5, the V gene TRBV7-6; 10 bases fit TRBD2. V trimming: 8 bases; J trimming: 2 bases; junction bases outside the gene matches: 8. This CDR3 has 15 amino acids. Germline CDR1 is SGHVS and CDR2 is FNYEAQ. CDR3: CASAGLASIQETQYF. In DNA, the CDR3 is TGTGCCAGCGCGGGACTAGCGTCGATACAAGAGACCCAGTACTTC.

The V and J genes are TRBV2 and TRBJ2-7, with D perhaps TRBD2 (6 bases). This CDR3 contains 14 residues. Trimming took 6 bases from V and 6 from J, leaving 18 bases between them. Looked up from germline, CDR1 is SNHLY and CDR2 is FYNNEI. CDR3: CASSQRGEASEQYF. The CDR3 DNA reads TGTGCCAGCAGCCAAAGAGGGGAGGCCAGCGAGCAGTACTTC.

The chain is built from TRBV6-5 and TRBJ2-3; unclear D gene. Germline V CDR1 and CDR2: MNHEY, SVGAGI. The CDR3 is made up of 13 amino acids. The V gene lost 0 bases and the J gene lost 4 bases, with 5 bases spanning the gap. CDR3 DNA: TGTGCCAGCAGTTACTCTAGAGCAGATACGCAGTATTTT. Its protein product is CASSYSRADTQYF.

This chain joins TRBV9 and TRBJ1-1; 7 bases line up with TRBD1. CDR1 is SGDLS and CDR2 is YYNGEE in the germline V gene. Trimming took 0 bases from V and 1 from J; bases not matched to a gene: 6. The CDR3 runs 16 residues. The CDR3 nucleotides read TGTGCCAGCAGCGTAGGGGCAGGGGGTACGAACACTGAAGCTTTCTTT. Encoded protein: CASSVGAGGTNTEAFF.

This sequence joins TRBV7-2 and TRBJ2-1; D is undetermined. Germline CDR1 and CDR2: SGHTA and FQGNSA. The CDR3 totals 13 residues. V lost 3 bases to trimming and J lost 3 bases, with 6 bases between them. The CDR3 here is CASSFPNYNEQFF. DNA for the CDR3: TGTGCCAGCAGCTTCCCTAACTACAATGAGCAGTTCTTC.

The chain employs TRBV9 and TRBJ1-1; D uncertain. CDR3 length: 15 residues. Trimming took 0 bases from V and 6 from J, leaving 15 bases between them. Germline CDR1 and CDR2: SGDLS and YYNGEE. Here the CDR3 DNA reads TGTGCCAGCAGCGTAGTGGGAGTCGGTAGCGCTGAAGCTTTCTTT. Its translation: CASSVVGVGSAEAFF.

This chain uses TRBV7-2 with TRBJ2-3, with D uncertain. This CDR3 comprises 14 residues. CDR1 is SGHTA and CDR2 is FQGNSA in the germline V gene. Trimming left V 5 bases short and J 5 bases short, with 14 bases between. The DNA of the CDR3 is TGTGCCAGCAGCGACCCCAGGTCTGGAGATACGCAGTATTTT. It codes for CASSDPRSGDTQYF.

The table lists this clone with many counts. This chain connects TRBV6-1 to TRBJ2-2, with D possibly matching TRBD2 (5 bases). Per the germline V gene, CDR1 is MNHNS and CDR2 is SASEGT. Deletions cut 7 bases from V and 2 bases from J, with 8 bases between. This CDR3 is 13 amino acids long. DNA for the CDR3: TGTGCCAGCAATGGAGGAAACACCGGGGAGCTGTTTTTT. Encoded protein: CASNGGNTGELFF.